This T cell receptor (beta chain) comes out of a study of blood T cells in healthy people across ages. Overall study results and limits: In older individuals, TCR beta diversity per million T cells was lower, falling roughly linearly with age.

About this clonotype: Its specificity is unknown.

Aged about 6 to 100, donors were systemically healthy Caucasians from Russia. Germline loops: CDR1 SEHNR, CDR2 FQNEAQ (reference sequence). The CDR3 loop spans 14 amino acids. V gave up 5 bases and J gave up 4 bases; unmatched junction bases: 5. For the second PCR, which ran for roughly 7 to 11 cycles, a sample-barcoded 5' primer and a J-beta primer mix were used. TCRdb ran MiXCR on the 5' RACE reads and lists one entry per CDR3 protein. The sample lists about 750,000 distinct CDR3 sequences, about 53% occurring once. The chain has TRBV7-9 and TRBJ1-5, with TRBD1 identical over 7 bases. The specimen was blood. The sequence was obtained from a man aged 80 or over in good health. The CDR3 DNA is TGTGCCAGCAGCGCCCGGGACAGAAATCAGCCCCAGCATTTT. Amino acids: CASSARDRNQPQHF.